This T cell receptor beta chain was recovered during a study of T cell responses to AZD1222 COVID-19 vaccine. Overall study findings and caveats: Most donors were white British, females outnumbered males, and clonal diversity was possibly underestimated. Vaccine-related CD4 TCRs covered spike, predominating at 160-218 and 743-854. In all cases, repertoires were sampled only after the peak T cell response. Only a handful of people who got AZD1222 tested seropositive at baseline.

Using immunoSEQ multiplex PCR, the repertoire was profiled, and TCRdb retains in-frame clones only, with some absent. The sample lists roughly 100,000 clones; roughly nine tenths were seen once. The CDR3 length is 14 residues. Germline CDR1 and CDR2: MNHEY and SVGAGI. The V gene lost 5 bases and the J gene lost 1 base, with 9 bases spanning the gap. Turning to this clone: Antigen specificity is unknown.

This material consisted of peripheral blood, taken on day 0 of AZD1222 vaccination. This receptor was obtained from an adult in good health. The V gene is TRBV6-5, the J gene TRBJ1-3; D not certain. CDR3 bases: TGTGCCAGCAGTATGACACGATCTGGAAACACCATATATTTT. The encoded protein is CASSMTRSGNTIYF.